This T cell receptor (beta chain) comes out of a study of shared clonotypes between healthy human individuals. Study background: Plates per donor: three CD4 naive, three CD4 memory, two CD8 naive, one CD8 memory. Study results and caveats: Clonotypes not shared had lower generation probabilities than those common to all four donors. Shared clonotypes: 4.5% to 6% naive CD4, roughly 3.5% naive CD8, under 2.5% memory CD4, about 0.4% memory CD8.

This clone was counted once. Its antigen remains unidentified. Assay runs were performed at deep level. Data came from immunoSEQ multiplex PCR; TCRdb stores just in-frame clones and leaves some out. The sample records about a million clones, about three quarters being singletons. CDR1 and CDR2 (germline): SGDLS, YYNGEE. This CDR3 comprises 15 residues. V gave up 6 bases and J gave up 1 base; unmatched junction bases: 9. What was sequenced was memory CD4+ T cells sorted from blood. Documented subset: CD45RA-negative fraction. The TCR comes from a man aged 18-30 years in good health. The V and J genes are TRBV9 and TRBJ1-2; TRBD1 agrees at 7 bases. The CDR3 reads CASTRGGQSNYGYTF. The CDR3 bases are TGTGCCAGCACCCGGGGGGGACAGAGTAACTATGGCTACACCTTC.